The rows below give T cell receptor beta chains drawn from one sample of a study of shared clonotypes between healthy human individuals. Clones were read by immunoSEQ multiplex PCR, and TCRdb kept only the in-frame ones, dropping some. Seen here are about 2,200,000 clones, 90% to 95% observed once, and the top ten hold more than 1.5%. Sequences were obtained from naive CD8+ T cells from PBMCs. All receptors come from a man younger than 30 in good health. Some clones in this sample may be carry-over from other donors' samples. CDR3s include the opening cysteine and the closing phenylalanine or tryptophan. The order of the fields is J gene, clone size, V gene, D gene, CDR3 protein, CDR3 DNA. D genes are given only for firm matches. Clone size is not always given. Where it is, it says once, few, many or a class for expanded clones.

j_call: TRBJ2-5; clone_size: once; v_call: TRBV27; d_call: TRBD1; cdr3_aa: CATPLQGKSQYF; cdr3_nt: TGTGCCACCCCCTTACAGGGGAAGTCCCAGTACTTC
j_call: TRBJ1-2; clone_size: once; v_call: TRBV28; d_call: NA; cdr3_aa: CASSLVIAPHGYTF; cdr3_nt: TGTGCCAGCAGTTTGGTTATTGCTCCCCATGGCTACACCTTC
j_call: TRBJ2-5; clone_size: once; v_call: TRBV5-1; d_call: TRBD2; cdr3_aa: CASSLQAGGGETQYF; cdr3_nt: TGCGCCAGCAGCTTGCAAGCGGGAGGCGGGGAGACCCAGTACTTC
j_call: TRBJ2-3; clone_size: NA; v_call: TRBV27; d_call: TRBD1; cdr3_aa: CASSLSFGTGGTDTQYF; cdr3_nt: TGTGCCAGCAGTCTATCATTCGGGACAGGGGGCACAGATACGCAGTATTTT
j_call: TRBJ1-1; clone_size: NA; v_call: TRBV19; d_call: NA; cdr3_aa: CASSIRGGNTEAFF; cdr3_nt: TGTGCCAGTAGTATCCGCGGCGGGAACACTGAAGCTTTCTTT
j_call: TRBJ2-1; clone_size: NA; v_call: TRBV5-6; d_call: NA; cdr3_aa: CASSLAAESYNEQFF; cdr3_nt: TGTGCCAGCAGCTTGGCGGCGGAATCCTACAATGAGCAGTTCTTC
j_call: TRBJ2-7; clone_size: NA; v_call: TRBV2; d_call: NA; cdr3_aa: CASSGRDGAYEQYF; cdr3_nt: TGTGCCAGCAGTGGTCGGGACGGAGCCTACGAGCAGTACTTC
j_call: TRBJ2-7; clone_size: NA; v_call: TRBV6-1; d_call: TRBD2; cdr3_aa: CASSEGEGIRSYEQYF; cdr3_nt: TGTGCCAGCAGTGAAGGGGAGGGAATCCGGTCCTACGAGCAGTACTTC
j_call: TRBJ2-3; clone_size: NA; v_call: TRBV4-1; d_call: TRBD2; cdr3_aa: CASSQNRLAGGLDTQYF; cdr3_nt: TGCGCCAGCAGCCAAAACAGACTAGCGGGAGGCCTAGATACGCAGTATTTT
j_call: TRBJ2-5; clone_size: NA; v_call: TRBV7-9; d_call: NA; cdr3_aa: CASSTPETQYF; cdr3_nt: TGTGCCAGCAGCACCCCGGAGACCCAGTACTTC
j_call: TRBJ2-7; clone_size: NA; v_call: TRBV7-9; d_call: TRBD2; cdr3_aa: CASSLSGGALEEQYF; cdr3_nt: TGTGCCAGCAGCCTCAGCGGGGGAGCCCTCGAGGAGCAGTACTTC
j_call: TRBJ2-4; clone_size: NA; v_call: TRBV9; d_call: TRBD1; cdr3_aa: CASSPELLDRGQNIQYF; cdr3_nt: TGTGCCAGCAGCCCCGAACTTCTCGACAGGGGACAAAACATTCAGTACTTC
j_call: TRBJ2-2; clone_size: NA; v_call: TRBV25-1; d_call: NA; cdr3_aa: CASSGPGGHTGELFF; cdr3_nt: TGTGCCAGCAGTGGACCAGGGGGGCACACCGGGGAGCTGTTTTTT
j_call: TRBJ2-2; clone_size: once; v_call: TRBV28; d_call: NA; cdr3_aa: CASSVDSYTGELFF; cdr3_nt: TGTGCCAGCAGTGTGGACAGCTACACCGGGGAGCTGTTTTTT
j_call: TRBJ1-2; clone_size: NA; v_call: TRBV25-1; d_call: TRBD1; cdr3_aa: CASRGTPTGHGYTF; cdr3_nt: TGTGCCAGCAGGGGTACCCCGACAGGGCATGGCTACACCTTC
j_call: TRBJ2-1; clone_size: NA; v_call: TRBV9; d_call: NA; cdr3_aa: CASSVEERGLVRGRNEQFF; cdr3_nt: TGTGCCAGCAGCGTAGAGGAGAGAGGACTAGTTCGGGGGCGGAATGAGCAGTTCTTC
j_call: TRBJ1-3; clone_size: NA; v_call: TRBV27; d_call: NA; cdr3_aa: CASRGGGFTGNTIYF; cdr3_nt: TGTGCCAGCAGGGGCGGGGGGTTTACTGGAAACACCATATATTTT
j_call: TRBJ1-1; clone_size: NA; v_call: TRBV19; d_call: NA; cdr3_aa: CASLQGLGGTEAFF; cdr3_nt: TGTGCCAGCCTACAGGGTTTAGGTGGCACTGAAGCTTTCTTT
j_call: TRBJ1-5; clone_size: NA; v_call: TRBV15; d_call: TRBD1; cdr3_aa: CATSLKGANQPQHF; cdr3_nt: TGTGCCACCAGCTTAAAGGGGGCAAATCAGCCCCAGCATTTT
j_call: TRBJ2-7; clone_size: NA; v_call: TRBV6-5; d_call: NA; cdr3_aa: CASSYSASATYEQYF; cdr3_nt: TGTGCCAGCAGTTACTCGGCTAGCGCCACCTACGAGCAGTACTTC
j_call: TRBJ1-1; clone_size: NA; v_call: TRBV29-1; d_call: NA; cdr3_aa: CRGRGPNVTRNTEAFF; cdr3_nt: TGCAGAGGACGGGGACCTAACGTCACCCGGAACACTGAAGCTTTCTTT
j_call: TRBJ2-2; clone_size: once; v_call: TRBV4-1; d_call: NA; cdr3_aa: CASSQGAPAAKTGELFF; cdr3_nt: TGCGCCAGCAGCCAAGGGGCCCCGGCAGCTAAAACCGGGGAGCTGTTTTTT